The rows below give T cell receptor beta chains drawn from one sample of a study of long-term antiretroviral therapy in people with HIV. TCRdb's copy holds only in-frame clones and misses some; the assay was immunoSEQ multiplex PCR. The sample consists of some 11,000 clones, roughly 80% of them appearing once. Sample: unsorted PBMCs, taken 0.8 years before starting antiretroviral therapy. The source of these receptors is a woman between 35 and 50 years old with HIV. CDR3s include the opening cysteine and the closing phenylalanine or tryptophan. A D gene is named only where the DNA matches it firmly. Some rows mark clone size as missing; the rest say once, few, many or name a class of expanded clone.

V gene	J gene	D gene	clone size	CDR3 DNA	CDR3 protein
TRBV6-5	TRBJ2-1	TRBD2	.	TGTGCCAGCAGTTCGATAGCGGGAGCCGCCTACAATGAGCAGTTCTTC	CASSSIAGAAYNEQFF
TRBV4-1	TRBJ2-3	.	few	TGCGCCAGCAGGGAGACAGATACGCAGTATTTT	CASRETDTQYF
TRBV7-9	TRBJ2-1	.	.	TGTGCCAGCAGCACACTCGGTGAGCAGTTCTTC	CASSTLGEQFF
TRBV5-4	TRBJ2-2	.	.	TGTGCCAGCAGCTTGGTTGGCGGGGAGCTGTTTTTT	CASSLVGGELFF
TRBV5-1	TRBJ1-2	.	.	TGCGCCAGCAGCTTGGCACTCGGGACGTATGGCTACACCTTC	CASSLALGTYGYTF
TRBV29-1	TRBJ2-1	.	once	TGCAGCGCTGATGGGCTAGCGAACAATGAGCAGTTCTTC	CSADGLANNEQFF
TRBV4-2	TRBJ2-2	TRBD2	.	TGTGCCAGCAGCCAAGGACTAGCGGGAGCTGGCGCCGGGGAGCTGTTTTTT	CASSQGLAGAGAGELFF
TRBV2	TRBJ1-5	.	few	TGTGCCAGCAGTTATTATGGAAGGGTTAGCAATCAGCCCCAGCATTTT	CASSYYGRVSNQPQHF
TRBV5-4	TRBJ1-1	.	.	TGTGCCAGCAGCTTGGGCGGGGGCACTGAAGCTTTCTTT	CASSLGGGTEAFF
TRBV7-9	TRBJ1-2	.	.	TGTGCCAGCAGCCCCATGGGCGGCTTTCCGACCTACTACACCTTC	CASSPMGGFPTYYTF
TRBV19	TRBJ2-4	TRBD2	once	TGTGCCAGTAGCTGGACGGGGGTCTTAGCGGGAGGAGCCAAAAACATTCAGTACTTC	CASSWTGVLAGGAKNIQYF
TRBV7-9	TRBJ2-7	.	.	TGTGCCAGCAGCTTAGCGAAAGGGACTGGGGCCTACGAGCAGTACTTC	CASSLAKGTGAYEQYF
TRBV18	TRBJ2-4	TRBD1	.	TGTGCCAGCTCACTACGGACAGGGGCCGGAGGGAACATTCAGTACTTC	CASSLRTGAGGNIQYF
TRBV28	TRBJ2-7	TRBD2	.	TGTGCCAGCAGTGACCCGACGGGAGGATCCTACGAGCAGTACTTC	CASSDPTGGSYEQYF
TRBV5-1	TRBJ2-7	.	.	TGCGCCAGCAGCATATATGCTGGGTTCTACGAGCAGTACTTC	CASSIYAGFYEQYF
TRBV19	TRBJ1-1	TRBD1	.	TGTGCCAGTAGTATTACCCGGGACAGGGGGAATGAAGCTTTCTTT	CASSITRDRGNEAFF
TRBV6-5	TRBJ1-2	.	.	TGTGCCAGCAGTGGGACGATGGCGAGATATGGCTACACCTTC	CASSGTMARYGYTF
TRBV11-2	TRBJ2-5	.	once	TGTGCCAGCAGCTTAGAATTCGTGTTTTCGGAGACCCAGTACTTC	CASSLEFVFSETQYF
TRBV28	TRBJ1-2	.	.	TGTGCCAGCAGCAAAGAGGCTTATGGCTACACCTTC	CASSKEAYGYTF
TRBV19	TRBJ2-7	TRBD2	.	TGTGCCAGTAGTCCGGGACTAGGCTACGAGCAGTACTTC	CASSPGLGYEQYF
TRBV30	TRBJ2-1	.	.	TGTGCCTGGAGTCCCGGGACTGGCCCCAATGAGCAGTTCTTC	CAWSPGTGPNEQFF
TRBV7-2	TRBJ2-7	.	once	TGTGCCAGCAGCTCGAGCTCCTACGAGCAGTACTTC	CASSSSSYEQYF
TRBV27	TRBJ2-7	.	few	TGTGCCAGCAGTTTGGCATTTGGACTATTCTACGAGCAGTACTTC	CASSLAFGLFYEQYF
TRBV5-1	TRBJ2-7	TRBD2	once	TGCGCCAGCAGCTTACGCTCCAGAGGACTAGACGTAGCGGGAGTTATGACTAACGAGCAGTACTTC	CASSLRSRGLDVAGVMTNEQYF
TRBV13	TRBJ2-5	TRBD2	.	TGTGCCAGCAGCTTGACTAGCGTCCAAGAGACCCAGTACTTC	CASSLTSVQETQYF
TRBV7-2	TRBJ1-5	TRBD1	.	TGTGCCAGCAGCCCGGGACAGGGGTTAAGACAGCCCCAGCATTTT	CASSPGQGLRQPQHF
TRBV19	TRBJ1-1	.	.	TGTGCCAGTAGTATTGGACCGGGGAACACTGAAGCTTTCTTT	CASSIGPGNTEAFF
TRBV10-3	TRBJ2-2	TRBD2	few	TGTGCCGTATACGGGGGGGCGGACACCGGGGAGCTGTTTTTT	CAVYGGADTGELFF
TRBV5-6	TRBJ2-1	.	.	TGTGCCAGCAGCTTGGTTAACCATGAGCAGTTCTTC	CASSLVNHEQFF
TRBV18	TRBJ1-3	.	.	TGTGCCAGCTCACCACCGATGCCATCTGGAAACACCATATATTTT	CASSPPMPSGNTIYF
TRBV21-1	TRBJ2-1	.	.	TGTGGGGGAGAGGAGCAGTTCTTC	CGGEEQFF
TRBV4-1	TRBJ1-4	.	.	TGCGCCAGCAGCCAGTCGACAGGTCGAAATGAAAAACTGTTTTTT	CASSQSTGRNEKLFF
TRBV5-1	TRBJ2-5	TRBD1	.	TGCGCCAGCAGCACGACCGGGACAGGAGGACTGCGGCCCCAGTACTTC	CASSTTGTGGLRPQYF
TRBV28	TRBJ1-1	.	.	TGTGCCAGCAGATCGCCACAGGGTGACACTGAAGCTTTCTTT	CASRSPQGDTEAFF
TRBV7-9	TRBJ2-5	.	once	TGTGCCAGCAGCTTACACGGGGACGATCGAGAGACCCAGTACTTC	CASSLHGDDRETQYF
TRBV7-9	TRBJ1-1	TRBD1	.	TGTGCCAGCAGCTTCGACAGGGAGAACACTGAAGCTTTCTTT	CASSFDRENTEAFF
TRBV11-2	TRBJ2-3	.	.	TGTGCCAGCAGCCCTTCAGTGGTCCCCGCAGATACGCAGTATTTT	CASSPSVVPADTQYF
TRBV11-1	TRBJ2-3	.	.	TGTGCCAGCAGCTTAGCTATTCAAGGAGGATACACAGATACGCAGTATTTT	CASSLAIQGGYTDTQYF
TRBV7-9	TRBJ2-2	.	few	TGTGCCTCTCAAAGGGGGAACACCGGGGAGCTGTTTTTT	CASQRGNTGELFF
TRBV11-1	TRBJ1-4	.	.	TGTGCCAGCAGCTCCGGCGGTGCAACTAATGAAAAACTGTTTTTT	CASSSGGATNEKLFF
TRBV14	TRBJ2-7	.	large	TGTGCCAGCAGCCCTATCTACGCCCCTTACGAGCAGTACTTC	CASSPIYAPYEQYF
TRBV29-1	TRBJ2-1	.	.	TGCAGCCTGTCTCTTGGGGGGACCTACAATGAGCAGTTCTTC	CSLSLGGTYNEQFF
TRBV2	TRBJ2-2	TRBD1	.	TGTGCCAGCAGGGAACAGGGGAGCACCGGGGAGCTGTTTTTT	CASREQGSTGELFF
TRBV19	TRBJ2-7	.	once	TGTGCCAGTAGTGGGAGAGGATCCTACGAGCAGTACTTC	CASSGRGSYEQYF
TRBV27	TRBJ2-1	TRBD2	.	TGTGCCAGCAGTTTTTCTAGCGGGAGTGATGAGCAGTTCTTC	CASSFSSGSDEQFF
TRBV6-1	TRBJ2-7	TRBD2	.	TGTGCCAGCAGTGATCGACGGGGGGGATTTTACGAGCAGTACTTC	CASSDRRGGFYEQYF
TRBV7-9	TRBJ2-7	.	.	TGTGCCAGCAGCTTTGTGAGCTCCTACGAGCAGTACTTC	CASSFVSSYEQYF
TRBV7-9	TRBJ2-1	.	few	TGTGCCAGCAGCTTAGCGCTGGTAGCCGTGGGCAATGAGCAGTTCTTC	CASSLALVAVGNEQFF
TRBV4-3	TRBJ2-1	TRBD2	.	TGCGCCAGCAGCCAAGATGGGGTAGCGGGAGGTAGCAATGAGCAGTTCTTC	CASSQDGVAGGSNEQFF
TRBV5-1	TRBJ2-2	.	.	TGCGCCAGCACCACTAGAATCCCCGGGGAGCTGTTTTTT	CASTTRIPGELFF
TRBV7-2	TRBJ1-5	TRBD1	.	TGTGCCAGCAGCCCCGACAGGGGGCATCAGCCCCAGCATTTT	CASSPDRGHQPQHF
TRBV10-3	TRBJ2-3	TRBD2	.	TGTGCCATCAGTGATGGGACTAGCGGGAGTACAGATACGCAGTATTTT	CAISDGTSGSTDTQYF
TRBV15	TRBJ2-7	.	.	TGTGCCACCAGCAGAGGCGGAGAGGACAGAGAGTACTTC	CATSRGGEDREYF
TRBV6-6	TRBJ1-1	TRBD1	.	TGTGCCAGCAGCGAACGAGGACAGGCGACTGAAGCTTTCTTT	CASSERGQATEAFF
TRBV15	TRBJ2-5	.	.	TGTGCCACCAGCAGAACGTCTGGCCAAGAGACCCAGTACTTC	CATSRTSGQETQYF
TRBV21-1	TRBJ2-1	.	.	TGTGCCAGCAGCTTGAGACTAGCGGGAGATCGTGATGAGCAGTTCTTC	CASSLRLAGDRDEQFF
TRBV5-3	TRBJ2-2	TRBD2	.	TGTGCCAGAAGCGTGACCGGGACTAGCGGCCGTGAAACTGTGAGCGGGGAGCTGTTTTTT	CARSVTGTSGRETVSGELFF
TRBV19	TRBJ2-1	TRBD2	.	TGTGCCAGTAGTATAGATCGTAGCGGGTCATCGCGGTTCTTC	CASSIDRSGSSRFF
TRBV29-1	TRBJ1-2	.	.	TGCAGCGTTGGGGACACCGACTATGGCTACACCTTC	CSVGDTDYGYTF